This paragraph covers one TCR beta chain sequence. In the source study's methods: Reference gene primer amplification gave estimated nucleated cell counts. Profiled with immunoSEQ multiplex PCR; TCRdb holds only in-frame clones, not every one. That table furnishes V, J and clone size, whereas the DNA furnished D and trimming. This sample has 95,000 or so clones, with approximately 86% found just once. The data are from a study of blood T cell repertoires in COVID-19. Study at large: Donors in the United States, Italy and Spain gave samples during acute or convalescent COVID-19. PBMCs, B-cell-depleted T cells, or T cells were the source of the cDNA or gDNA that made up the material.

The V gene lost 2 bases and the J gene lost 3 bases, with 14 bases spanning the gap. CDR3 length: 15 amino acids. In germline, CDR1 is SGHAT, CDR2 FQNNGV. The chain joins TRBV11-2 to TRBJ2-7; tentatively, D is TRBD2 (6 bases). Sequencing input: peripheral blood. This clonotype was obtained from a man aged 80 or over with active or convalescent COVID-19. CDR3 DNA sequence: TGTGCCAGCAGCTTAAGGATAGCGGAGGGCTACGAGCAGTACTTC. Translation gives CASSLRIAEGYEQYF.